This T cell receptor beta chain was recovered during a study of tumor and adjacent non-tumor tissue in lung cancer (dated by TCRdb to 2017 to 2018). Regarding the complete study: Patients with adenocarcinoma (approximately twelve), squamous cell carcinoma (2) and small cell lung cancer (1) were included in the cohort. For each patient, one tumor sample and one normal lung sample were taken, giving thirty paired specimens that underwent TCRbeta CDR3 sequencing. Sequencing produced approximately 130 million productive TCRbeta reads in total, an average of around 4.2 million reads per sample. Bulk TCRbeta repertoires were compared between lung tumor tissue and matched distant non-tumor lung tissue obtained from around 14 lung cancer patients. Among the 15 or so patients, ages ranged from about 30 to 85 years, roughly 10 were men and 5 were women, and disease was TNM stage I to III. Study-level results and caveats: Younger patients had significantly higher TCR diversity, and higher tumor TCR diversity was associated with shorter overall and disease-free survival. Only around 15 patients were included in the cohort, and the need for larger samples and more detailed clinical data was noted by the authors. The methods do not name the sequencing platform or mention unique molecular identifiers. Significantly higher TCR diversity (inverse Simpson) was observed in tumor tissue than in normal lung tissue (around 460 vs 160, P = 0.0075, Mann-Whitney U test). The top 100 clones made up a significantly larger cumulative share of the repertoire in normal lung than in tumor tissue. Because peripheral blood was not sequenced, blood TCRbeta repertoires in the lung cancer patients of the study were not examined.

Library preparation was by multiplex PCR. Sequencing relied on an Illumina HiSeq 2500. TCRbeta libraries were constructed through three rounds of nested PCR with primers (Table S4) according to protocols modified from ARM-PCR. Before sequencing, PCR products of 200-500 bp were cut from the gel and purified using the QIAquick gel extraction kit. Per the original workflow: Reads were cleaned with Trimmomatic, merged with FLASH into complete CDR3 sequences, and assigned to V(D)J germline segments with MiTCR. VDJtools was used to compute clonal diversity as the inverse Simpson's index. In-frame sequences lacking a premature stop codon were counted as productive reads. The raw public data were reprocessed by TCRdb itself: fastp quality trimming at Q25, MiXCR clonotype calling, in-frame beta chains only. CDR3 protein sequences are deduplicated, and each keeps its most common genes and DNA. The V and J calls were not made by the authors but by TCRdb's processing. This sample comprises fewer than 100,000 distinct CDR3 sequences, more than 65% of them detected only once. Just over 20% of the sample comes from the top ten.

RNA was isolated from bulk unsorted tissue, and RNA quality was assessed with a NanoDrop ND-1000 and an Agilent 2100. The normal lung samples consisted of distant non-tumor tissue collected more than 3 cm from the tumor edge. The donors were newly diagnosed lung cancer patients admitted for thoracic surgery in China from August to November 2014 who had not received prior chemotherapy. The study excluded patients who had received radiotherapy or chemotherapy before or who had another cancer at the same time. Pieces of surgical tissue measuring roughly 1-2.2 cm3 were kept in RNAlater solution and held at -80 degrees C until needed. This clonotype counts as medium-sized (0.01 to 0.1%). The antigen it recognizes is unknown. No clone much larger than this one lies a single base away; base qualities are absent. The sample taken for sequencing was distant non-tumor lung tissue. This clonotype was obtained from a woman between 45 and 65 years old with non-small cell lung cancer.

The DNA reads as follows: TGCAGCGTTGAAGATCAAGGGCCGAGACCGGGGAAGACCCAGTACTTC. Its translation is CSVEDQGPRPGKTQYF. The rearranged segments are TRBV29-1 and TRBJ2-5; D gene: possibly TRBD2, on 5 matching bases. Trimming takes 0 bases from V and 6 bases from J, and the germline ends sit 20 bases apart. CDR1 and CDR2, looked up from the germline V gene, are SQVTM and ANQGSEA. The CDR3 measures 16 amino acids from cysteine to phenylalanine. This entry keeps only the CDR3 DNA: 48 bases, framed from base 1. With all but the CDR3 taken from the reference TRBV29-1 and TRBJ2-5 genes, the full variable domain is: SAVISQKPSRDICQRGTSLTIQCQVDSQVTMMFWYRQQPGQSLTLIATANQGSEATYESGFVIDKFPISRPNLTFSTLTVSNMSPEDSSIYLCSVEDQGPRPGKTQYFGPGTRLLVL.